The 28 T cell receptor beta chains reported below all come from one sample, sequenced in a study of OX40 agonist ivuxolimab in advanced cancers. Method: immunoSEQ multiplex PCR; TCRdb's copy keeps in-frame clones and lacks some. The data hold more than 80,000 clones, with roughly 87% observed a single time. This material consisted of CD4+ or CD8+ T cells sorted from blood, taken in a trial of the OX40 agonist ivuxolimab. The receptors come from an adult with an advanced solid tumor such as melanoma, head and neck, liver or kidney cancer.

The genes are TRBV2 and TRBJ2-3; TRBD1 agrees at 10 bases. The trim removed 6 bases at V and 4 bases at J, leaving 4 bases unmatched. Germline V lookup: CDR1 SNHLY, CDR2 FYNNEI. CDR3 length: 14 amino acids. The CDR3 region is CASRGTGAADTQYF. DNA of the CDR3: TGTGCCAGCAGGGGGACAGGGGCAGCAGATACGCAGTATTTT.

The chain combines TRBV5-1 with TRBJ2-2; D remains unclear. Trimming stripped 4 bases from V and 1 base from J, with 8 bases between. Germline values: CDR1 SGHRS, CDR2 YFSETQ. CDR3 length: 14 amino acids. CDR3 in DNA: TGCGCCAGCAGCAGGGCTCAGAACACCGGGGAGCTGTTTTTT. Translation gives CASSRAQNTGELFF.

The gene calls are TRBV9 and TRBJ2-2; D unclear. V lost 3 bases and J lost 4, with 7 bases in between. The CDR3 extends over 13 amino acids. In germline, CDR1 is SGDLS, CDR2 YYNGEE. The CDR3 is CASSGTFTGELFF. CDR3 sequence (DNA): TGTGCCAGCAGCGGAACCTTCACCGGGGAGCTGTTTTTT.

This clone was recorded a few times. The V gene is TRBV21-1, the J gene TRBJ1-1. TRBV21-1 is an annotated pseudogene. The CDR3 loop spans 8 amino acids. The CDR3 protein is CATPWAFF. The CDR3 nucleotides read TGTGCCACGCCCTGGGCTTTCTTT.

The V call is TRBV18, the J call TRBJ2-5, with D unclear. V was clipped by 6 bases and J by 5 bases, with 19 bases between them. Germline V gene sequence: CDR1 KGHSH, CDR2 LQKENI. The CDR3 loop spans 15 amino acids. The CDR3 DNA reads TGTGCCAGCTCGCCGAACCCAGTCCCCCTCGAGACCCAGTACTTC. Translated, it gives CASSPNPVPLETQYF.

The chain employs TRBV7-9 and TRBJ2-2; no definite D call. This CDR3 has 13 amino acids. V was pared by 2 bases and J by 0 bases, with 1 base between. Germline V gives CDR1 SEHNR, CDR2 FQNEAQ (reference sequence). CDR3 region: CASSLPNTGELFF. The CDR3 bases are TGTGCCAGCAGCTTACCGAACACCGGGGAGCTGTTTTTT.

V gene TRBV5-1 combines with J gene TRBJ1-6; TRBD1 might be the D (6 bases). This CDR3 has 15 amino acids. V lost 4 bases to trimming and J lost 8 bases, with 16 bases between them. Germline V gene lookup returns CDR1 SGHRS and CDR2 YFSETQ. This CDR3 is CASSPEGGFDSPLHF. As DNA, the CDR3 is TGCGCCAGCAGCCCGGAAGGGGGGTTTGATTCACCCCTCCACTTT.

This rearrangement joins TRBV6-6 to TRBJ2-2, with TRBD1 identical over 9 bases. This CDR3 is 16 amino acids long. Germline V gene lookup returns CDR1 MNHNY and CDR2 SVGAGI (reference sequence). Trimming cost V 4 bases and J 5 bases; bases outside gene matches: 8. This CDR3 reads CASSSSDRGGTGELFF. CDR3 nucleotide sequence: TGTGCCAGCAGTTCTTCAGACAGGGGGGGGACCGGGGAGCTGTTTTTT.

The chain uses TRBV11-2 and TRBJ2-2; 10 nucleotides align to TRBD2. CDR3 size: 15 residues. With V trimmed by 6 bases and J by 5 bases, 6 bases remained unmatched. The germline V gene encodes CDR1 SGHAT and CDR2 FQNNGV. The CDR3 here is CASSFLAGDTGELFF. The CDR3 DNA reads TGTGCCAGCAGTTTCCTAGCGGGGGATACCGGGGAGCTGTTTTTT.

The chain is built from TRBV15 and TRBJ1-2, with D possibly matching TRBD1 (6 bases). The germline V gene has CDR1 LNHNV and CDR2 YYDKDF (reference sequence). Trimming stripped 0 bases from V and 5 bases from J, with 13 bases between. The CDR3 spans 15 residues. The CDR3 reads CATSRDPGDDYGYTF. CDR3 in DNA: TGTGCCACCAGCAGAGATCCAGGGGACGATTATGGCTACACCTTC. The variable domain in full, completed from reference TRBV15 and TRBJ1-2, reads DAMVIQNPRYQVTQFGKPVTLSCSQTLNHNVMYWYQQKSSQAPKLLFHYYDKDFNNEADTPDNFQSRRPNTSFCFLDIRSPGLGDTAMYLCATSRDPGDDYGYTFGSGTRLTVV.

The V call is TRBV7-8, the J call TRBJ2-5; D is ambiguous. The length of the CDR3 is 11 residues. V lost 3 bases to trimming and J lost 5 bases, with 4 bases between them. Germline CDR1 SGHVS, CDR2 FQNEAQ. The CDR3 here is CASSLSETQYF. CDR3 coding DNA: TGTGCCAGCAGCTTGTCGGAGACCCAGTACTTC.

The CDR3 DNA follows: TGTGCCAGCAGGTATATTCTGGCCTACGAGCAGTACTTC. Translation: CASRYILAYEQYF. The V gene is TRBV6-5, the J gene TRBJ2-7; D is uncertain. Germline loops: CDR1 MNHEY, CDR2 SVGAGI. The CDR3 has 13 residues. V was shortened by 6 bases and J by 2 bases, with 11 bases between the two germline ends.

The chain recombines TRBV9 with TRBJ1-2, with D perhaps TRBD1 (6 bases). Per germline, CDR1 SGDLS and CDR2 YYNGEE. Between the trimmed V and J ends, which lost 4 bases and 5 bases, there was a span of 18 bases. The CDR3 is made up of 15 amino acids. The CDR3 region has the DNA TGTGCCAGCAGCTCCGAAGGGGGGGCGCGGTATGGCTACACCTTC. Amino acid sequence: CASSSEGGARYGYTF.

The chain employs TRBV7-9 and TRBJ1-1; D unclear. The V gene lost 2 bases and the J gene lost 6 bases, with 10 bases spanning the gap. CDR1 is SEHNR and CDR2 is FQNEAQ in the germline V gene (reference sequence). The CDR3 spans 13 residues. The CDR3 nucleotides read TGTGCCAGCAGCTTATATGGGGAGGCTGAAGCTTTCTTT. Translating it yields CASSLYGEAEAFF.

The CDR3 DNA reads TGTGCCAGCAGCCTCACTGGCGGGGCCCCAAGGGAGACCCAGTACTTC. It is translated as CASSLTGGAPRETQYF. The rearrangement uses TRBV7-2 and TRBJ2-5, with D possibly TRBD2 on 6 matching bases. The CDR3 is made up of 16 amino acids. V lost 5 bases, J lost 5 bases, and 21 bases lay in between. Germline CDR1 is SGHTA and CDR2 is FQGNSA. The full variable domain, with the rest looked up from reference TRBV7-2 and TRBJ2-5, is GAGVSQSPSNKVTEKGKDVELRCDPISGHTALYWYRQSLGQGLEFLIYFQGNSAPDKSGLPSDRFSAERTGGSVSTLTIQRTQQEDSAVYLCASSLTGGAPRETQYFGPGTRLLVL.

The gene calls are TRBV19 and TRBJ2-4; the D is unclear. This CDR3 contains 16 residues. In germline, CDR1 is LNHDA, CDR2 SQIVND (reference sequence). The V end was cut by 1 base, the J end by 4 bases, with 14 bases between. CDR3: CASSIGWQSTKNIQYF. The DNA for the CDR3 is TGTGCCAGTAGTATAGGATGGCAGTCAACTAAAAACATTCAGTACTTC. The full variable domain, its missing parts supplied by reference TRBV19 and TRBJ2-4, is DGGITQSPKYLFRKEGQNVTLSCEQNLNHDAMYWYRQDPGQGLRLIYYSQIVNDFQKGDIAEGYSVSREKKESFPLTVTSAQKNPTAFYLCASSIGWQSTKNIQYFGAGTRLSVL.

This chain uses TRBV7-2 with TRBJ2-1, with 7 bases fitting TRBD1. Germline loops: CDR1 SGHTA, CDR2 FQGNSA. This CDR3 spans 13 amino acids. With 4 bases clipped from V and 5 bases from J, the junction kept 2 bases outside the gene matches. The DNA of the CDR3 is TGTGCCAGCAGCTCGGGACAGCACAATGAGCAGTTCTTC. Translation: CASSSGQHNEQFF.

The V gene is TRBV27, the J gene TRBJ2-6; perhaps TRBD2 as D (7 bases). Germline V gives CDR1 MNHEY, CDR2 SMNVEV (reference sequence). The ends were cut back, 6 bases at V and 0 bases at J, with 15 bases in the middle. The CDR3 contains 17 residues. In DNA, the CDR3 is TGTGCCAGCAGCGGGGGGTGGGGGCGCTCTGGGGCCAACGTCCTGACTTTC. This encodes CASSGGWGRSGANVLTF.

As regards this clone: An end of the junction does not agree with germline; a read error may underlie this. This chain joins TRBV28 and TRBJ2-7, with D perhaps TRBD2 (6 bases). Germline loops: CDR1 MDHEN, CDR2 SYDVKM. The length of the CDR3 is 15 residues. The CDR3 nucleotides read TGTGCCAGCAGTTTAAGTTCGGGGACTCCGACTTCCAATGACTTC. The encoded protein is CASSLSSGTPTSNDF.

The chain joins TRBV7-6 to TRBJ1-2; D is undetermined. Germline V gives CDR1 SGHVS, CDR2 FNYEAQ. Trimming removed 5 bases at V and 3 bases at J, with 16 bases between. The CDR3 sequence is 15 residues long. The chain's CDR3 is CASSLDRAFDYGYTF. CDR3 bases: TGTGCCAGCAGCCTCGATAGGGCTTTCGACTATGGCTACACCTTC.

The gene calls are TRBV28 and TRBJ1-5; tentatively, D is TRBD1 (5 bases). Between the trimmed V and J ends, which lost 2 bases and 2 bases, there was a span of 10 bases. The germline V gene has CDR1 MDHEN and CDR2 SYDVKM. The length of the CDR3 is 15 residues. The CDR3: CASSLAGVRNQPQHF. The DNA of the CDR3 is TGTGCCAGCAGTTTAGCGGGGGTACGCAATCAGCCCCAGCATTTT.

The rearrangement uses TRBV7-2 and TRBJ1-5; no reliable D call. There are 15 residues in the CDR3. The germline V gene has CDR1 SGHTA and CDR2 FQGNSA. V shed 1 base and J shed 4 bases, with 11 bases lying between them. The DNA of the CDR3 is TGTGCCAGCAGCTTAGAAGGAGGAGATAATCAGCCCCAGCATTTT. It translates to CASSLEGGDNQPQHF.

The chain carries TRBV6-5 and TRBJ1-5; maybe TRBD1 (6 bases). CDR3 size: 13 residues. V lost 8 bases and J lost 5, with 13 bases in between. The germline V gene encodes CDR1 MNHEY and CDR2 SVGAGI. DNA for the CDR3: TGTGCCAGCCGGAGGGCAGGGGATCAGCCCCAGCATTTT. Protein: CASRRAGDQPQHF.

J is TRBJ2-5 and V is TRBV19; TRBD2 matches 11 bases. The germline V gene has CDR1 LNHDA and CDR2 SQIVND (reference sequence). J lost 3 bases, V lost 5 bases, and 11 bases had no gene match. The CDR3 consists of 17 residues. The DNA of the CDR3 is TGTGCCAGTAGTTCTCCGGGACTAGCGGAGACGAAAGAGACCCAGTACTTC. This sequence encodes CASSSPGLAETKETQYF.

V usage is TRBV5-1 and J usage is TRBJ2-3; perhaps TRBD2 as D (5 bases). The CDR3 runs 13 residues. The ends were cut back, 0 bases at V and 5 bases at J, with 7 bases in the middle. Germline values: CDR1 SGHRS, CDR2 YFSETQ. The CDR3 DNA is TGCGCCAGCAGCTTGGCCGAGGGAGATACGCAGTATTTT. Translated, it gives CASSLAEGDTQYF.

The chain carries TRBV28 and TRBJ2-5; tentative D call: TRBD1 (5 bases). V lost 6 bases and J lost 4, with 9 bases in between. From germline, CDR1 is MDHEN and CDR2 SYDVKM. The length of the CDR3 is 12 residues. The CDR3 here is CASRQVRETQYF. The CDR3 DNA sequence: TGTGCCAGCAGACAGGTCCGAGAGACCCAGTACTTC.

The rearrangement uses TRBV9 and TRBJ2-7, with D possibly being TRBD2 (6 bases). CDR1 and CDR2 (germline): SGDLS, YYNGEE. The CDR3 runs to 15 residues. Trimming cost V 0 bases and J 1 base, with 11 bases left between them. The CDR3 region is CASSVGEGLSYEQYF. The CDR3 DNA reads as TGTGCCAGCAGCGTAGGAGAGGGACTTTCCTACGAGCAGTACTTC. The entire variable domain, with the rest obtained from reference TRBV9 and TRBJ2-7, is as follows: DSGVTQTPKHLITATGQRVTLRCSPRSGDLSVYWYQQSLDQGLQFLIQYYNGEERAKGNILERFSAQQFPDLHSELNLSSLELGDSALYFCASSVGEGLSYEQYFGPGTRLTVT.

This rearrangement joins TRBV30 to TRBJ2-7, with 9 bases matching TRBD1. Losses at the gene ends were 1 base for V and 2 bases for J; bases not matched to a gene: 3. The germline CDR1 and CDR2 sequences are GTSNPN and SVGIG (reference sequence). The CDR3 sequence is 14 residues long. CDR3 DNA sequence: TGTGCCTGGAGTGATAGGACAGGGGCCTACGAGCAGTACTTC. Protein: CAWSDRTGAYEQYF.